The 17 T cell receptor beta chains in this list originate from one sample, sequenced in a study of T-cell memory formation after mild COVID-19 (dated by TCRdb to about 2021). Libraries were constructed by 5' RACE. The sequencing machine was an Illumina NovaSeq 6000. The public sequencing data were trimmed at Q25 with fastp and processed into clonotypes with MiXCR by TCRdb, which kept only in-frame beta chains. Each record represents a unique CDR3 protein, reported with the most common genes and DNA among its rows. The sample table contains tens of thousands of distinct CDR3 sequences; only one count was recorded for less than 7.5% of them. Jointly, the top ten make up 1.4% of the sample. Material for sequencing was PBMCs or a T cell subset sorted from them (not recorded which). These receptors were obtained from a man aged 18 to 29 who had mild COVID-19 (a few samples of this study predate the infection). The sample titles of this study are shuffled in the database, so cell type and time point are left out; the donor was told from shared clones.

This clonotype came up many times. The chain has TRBV7-2 and TRBJ2-3; D not resolved. Trimming shortened V by 6 bases and J by 0 bases, and 10 bases separated the two germline ends. Germline lookup yields CDR1 SGHTA and CDR2 FQGNSA. CDR3 length: 14 residues. The CDR3 loop reads CASRRIPSTDTQYF. The DNA of the CDR3 is TGTGCCAGCAGGCGGATACCTAGCACAGATACGCAGTATTTT.

This clonotype was seen a few times. The J gene is TRBJ2-5, the V gene TRBV7-2, with D unresolved. Germline V CDR1 and CDR2: SGHTA, FQGNSA. V was shortened by 6 bases and J by 1 base, with 3 bases between the two germline ends. This CDR3 contains 11 residues. CDR3 DNA: TGTGCCAGCAGATTCCAAGAGACCCAGTACTTC. Its protein product is CASRFQETQYF.

This clonotype appeared a few times. The chain couples TRBV29-1 to TRBJ1-2; possibly TRBD1 for D (5 bases). Trimming pared 4 bases from V and 5 bases from J, leaving 20 bases between. Germline loops: CDR1 SQVTM, CDR2 ANQGSEA. The CDR3 has 15 residues. CDR3 DNA sequence: TGCAGCGTTGCTTCGGGGGGGAGTTTGGGTTATGGCTACACCTTC. As protein: CSVASGGSLGYGYTF.

In this sample, this clonotype turned up a few times. The chain uses TRBV3-1 and TRBJ1-2; TRBD1 agrees at 10 bases. Germline V gene lookup returns CDR1 LGHDT and CDR2 YNNKEL (reference sequence). CDR3 length equals 15 residues. Trimming at V came to 4 bases and at J to 8 bases, leaving 10 bases not matched to a gene. The CDR3 DNA is TGTGCCAGCAGCCCGGGAGACAGGGGGCCGGGAGGCTACACCTTC. Its protein is CASSPGDRGPGGYTF.

Only a few counts were recorded for this clonotype. This sequence joins TRBV5-1 and TRBJ2-7, with a tentative D call TRBD2 (5 bases). The ends were cut back, 0 bases at V and 6 bases at J, with 13 bases in the middle. The CDR3 sequence is 14 residues long. Germline CDR1 SGHRS, CDR2 YFSETQ. The DNA of the CDR3 is TGCGCCAGCAGCTTGGTGCCGGGGTCGGGCGAGCAGTACTTC. Residues: CASSLVPGSGEQYF.

This clonotype was seen a few times. The chain links TRBV5-6 to TRBJ1-4; D ambiguous. Trimming pared 7 bases from V and 11 bases from J, leaving 15 bases between. Germline-derived CDR1 and CDR2 are SGHDT and YYEEEE. The CDR3 consists of 12 residues. The CDR3 protein is CASSVNDWKLFF. Here the CDR3 DNA reads TGTGCCAGCTCCGTTAATGATTGGAAACTGTTTTTT.

The chain couples TRBV9 to TRBJ1-2, with 7 positions matching TRBD1. Trimming removed 0 bases from V and 8 bases from J; junction bases left unmatched: 10. The germline V gene encodes CDR1 SGDLS and CDR2 YYNGEE. The CDR3 runs 15 residues. The CDR3 coding sequence is TGTGCCAGCAGCGTAGAAGGAGGGGGCATCGTCGGCTACACCTTC. Its translation: CASSVEGGGIVGYTF.

This clonotype was picked up a small number of times. The V gene is TRBV4-1, the J gene TRBJ2-7; 8 nucleotides match TRBD1. V gave up 2 bases and J gave up 2 bases; unmatched junction bases: 5. CDR1 MGHRA and CDR2 YSYEKL come from the germline V gene. This CDR3 has 15 amino acids. CDR3 in amino acids: CASSQRTGTPYEQYF. The CDR3 DNA follows: TGCGCCAGCAGCCAACGGACAGGGACGCCCTACGAGCAGTACTTC.

Turning to this clonotype: This may be a read error, as it is one base from a much larger clone. This rearrangement joins TRBV5-1 to TRBJ2-3, with 10 positions matching TRBD2. Germline CDR1 and CDR2: SGHRS and YFSETQ. The CDR3 loop spans 16 amino acids. With 4 bases clipped from V and 5 bases from J, the junction kept 10 bases outside the gene matches. CDR3 sequence: CASSGQAGGQIDTQYF. The CDR3 nucleotides are TGCGCCAGCAGCGGACAAGCGGGGGGGCAAATAGATACGCAGTATTTT.

This clonotype was observed many times. The rearrangement links TRBV2 to TRBJ2-2; TRBD2 might be the D (6 bases). CDR1 and CDR2 from the germline V gene are SNHLY and FYNNEI. The CDR3 sequence is 15 residues long. V lost 3 bases, J lost 5 bases, and 13 bases lay in between. CDR3 sequence reads: CASSEQLGGTGELFF. The DNA of the CDR3 is TGTGCCAGCAGTGAGCAATTGGGGGGAACCGGGGAGCTGTTTTTT. The complete variable domain, with remaining parts taken from reference TRBV2 and TRBJ2-2, reads EPEVTQTPSHQVTQMGQEVILRCVPISNHLYFYWYRQILGQKVEFLVSFYNNEISEKSEIFDDQFSVERPDGSNFTLKIRSTKLEDSAMYFCASSEQLGGTGELFFGEGSRLTVL.

Only a few counts were recorded for this clonotype. V gene TRBV11-2 combines with J gene TRBJ2-5; a possible D gene is TRBD2 (5 bases). The germline CDR1 and CDR2 sequences are SGHAT and FQNNGV. V shed 6 bases and J shed 7 bases, with 24 bases lying between them. The CDR3 extends over 16 amino acids. CDR3: CASRNNLGLAGRTQYF. The CDR3 DNA is TGTGCCAGCAGGAACAACCTCGGGCTAGCTGGTCGGACCCAGTACTTC.

This clonotype was recorded a few times. The rearrangement joins TRBV9 to TRBJ2-1; possible D gene TRBD2, 5 bases. This CDR3 is 14 amino acids long. V was clipped by 0 bases and J by 5 bases, with 9 bases between them. Germline values: CDR1 SGDLS, CDR2 YYNGEE. The CDR3 DNA reads TGTGCCAGCAGCGTAGGAGGGCTAAACAATGAGCAGTTCTTC. This sequence encodes CASSVGGLNNEQFF.

This clonotype came up many times. The chain combines TRBV12-3 or TRBV12-4 with TRBJ1-1, with 7 positions matching TRBD1. There are 14 residues in the CDR3. The ends lost 3 bases at V and 4 bases at J; junction bases unmatched: 5. In DNA form, the CDR3 reads TGTGCCAGCAGTTTGGGGGACAGAGGCACTGAAGCTTTCTTT. The encoded protein is CASSLGDRGTEAFF.

This clonotype ranks as medium-sized. This chain joins TRBV7-2 and TRBJ2-5, with D possibly matching TRBD2 (5 bases). This CDR3 region has 14 residues. The V gene lost 3 bases and the J gene lost 5 bases, with 13 bases spanning the gap. Germline loops: CDR1 SGHTA, CDR2 FQGNSA. This chain's CDR3 is CASSLRPSRETQYF. The DNA of the CDR3 is TGTGCCAGCAGCTTGAGGCCTAGCCGGGAGACCCAGTACTTC.

This clonotype was detected only a few times. The chain joins TRBV5-1 to TRBJ2-5; no clear D gene. Germline CDR1 SGHRS, CDR2 YFSETQ. The ends were cut back, 0 bases at V and 4 bases at J, with 10 bases in the middle. This CDR3 region has 14 residues. In nucleotides, the CDR3 is TGCGCCAGCAGCTTGGAACGGCTATCAGAGACCCAGTACTTC. Protein sequence: CASSLERLSETQYF.

This clonotype was seen only a few times. In DNA form, the CDR3 reads TGTGCCGTCAACAGGGGACCTAATTCACCCCTCCACTTT. Translated: CAVNRGPNSPLHF. This rearrangement joins TRBV10-3 to TRBJ1-6, with 7 bases lining up with TRBD1. Trimming removed 11 bases from V and 6 bases from J; junction bases left unmatched: 7. Looked up from germline, CDR1 is ENHRY and CDR2 is SYGVKD. The length of the CDR3 is 13 residues.

The chain employs TRBV7-9 and TRBJ1-1; D not certain. The CDR3 is 13 residues long. In germline, CDR1 is SEHNR, CDR2 FQNEAQ (reference sequence). Trimming pared 3 bases from V and 2 bases from J, leaving 7 bases between. The CDR3 is CASSFWGNTEAFF. CDR3 nucleotide sequence: TGTGCCAGCAGCTTCTGGGGAAACACTGAAGCTTTCTTT.